These 27 T cell receptor beta chains were sequenced from one sample in a study of identical twins. Each CDR3 protein gets one entry after TCRdb re-called the 5' RACE reads with MiXCR. The sample includes some 900,000 distinct CDR3 sequences, approximately 13% of them seen just once. This sample also belongs to another study, concerning yellow fever vaccine responses in identical twins.

Source material: PBMCs. The receptors come from a woman under 30 in good health.

A few counts support this clonotype. The chain employs TRBV2 and TRBJ1-6; possibly TRBD1 for D (6 bases). V lost 1 base, J lost 13 bases, and 14 bases lay in between. This CDR3 comprises 14 residues. Germline V lookup: CDR1 SNHLY, CDR2 FYNNEI. CDR3 coding DNA: TGTGCCAGCAGTGAAGGAGAGGGGGGGTTCCCCCTCCACTTT. This sequence encodes CASSEGEGGFPLHF.

In the case of this clonotype: An end of the junction differs from the germline gene, which may be a read error. The V gene is TRBV5-1, the J gene TRBJ2-5; D is perhaps TRBD2 (5 bases). This CDR3 has 13 amino acids. From germline, CDR1 is SGHRS and CDR2 YFSETQ. The CDR3 loop reads CASSLDWQDTQYF. The CDR3 DNA reads TGCGCCAGCAGCCTGGACTGGCAAGATACCCAGTACTTC.

The table lists this clonotype with a few counts. The genes are TRBV3-1 and TRBJ2-1, with 10 bases lining up with TRBD1. This CDR3 region has 16 residues. The J segment lost 4 bases and the V segment lost 1 base, leaving 4 bases of the junction unmatched. CDR1 and CDR2 from the germline V gene are LGHDT and YNNKEL (reference sequence). The CDR3 is CASSQGGTGAYNEQFF. DNA of the CDR3: TGTGCCAGCAGCCAAGGAGGGACAGGGGCTTACAATGAGCAGTTCTTC.

This clonotype was observed a handful of times. The V and J genes are TRBV2 and TRBJ2-7; a weak D match, TRBD1 (6 bases). V lost 2 bases and J 0 bases, leaving 20 bases between the germline ends. CDR1 is SNHLY and CDR2 is FYNNEI in the germline V gene. The CDR3 is made up of 18 amino acids. CDR3 nucleotide sequence: TGTGCCAGCAGTGAAATGTTAGCTGGACAGACGTTCTCCTACGAGCAGTACTTC. It codes for CASSEMLAGQTFSYEQYF.

This sequence joins TRBV9 and TRBJ2-5, with 7 nucleotides matching TRBD1. The CDR3 extends over 14 amino acids. V lost 4 bases to trimming and J lost 9 bases; unmatched junction nucleotides: 12. Per the germline V gene, CDR1 is SGDLS and CDR2 is YYNGEE. CDR3 DNA sequence: TGTGCCAGCAGCACAACAGGGGCCTCTCCTCCCCAGTACTTC. Its protein is CASSTTGASPPQYF. Drawing the rest from reference TRBV9 and TRBJ2-5, the complete variable domain is DSGVTQTPKHLITATGQRVTLRCSPRSGDLSVYWYQQSLDQGLQFLIQYYNGEERAKGNILERFSAQQFPDLHSELNLSSLELGDSALYFCASSTTGASPPQYFGPGTRLLVL.

This clonotype was seen repeatedly, ten times or more. The chain combines TRBV12-3 or TRBV12-4 with TRBJ2-7; TRBD1 might be the D (6 bases). CDR3 length: 12 amino acids. Trimming took off 8 bases at V and 4 bases at J, with 12 bases between the two ends. CDR3 protein: CASGRGYYEQYF. CDR3 sequence (DNA): TGTGCCAGCGGTAGGGGGTATTACGAGCAGTACTTC.

This clonotype has just a few counts. This sequence joins TRBV20-1 and TRBJ2-1; 7 bases are a match to TRBD2. Germline-derived CDR1 and CDR2 are DFQATT and SNEGSKA (reference sequence). This CDR3 is built from 15 residues. J gave up 3 bases and V 5 bases, and 10 bases lay outside the gene matches. This CDR3 reads CSAGTTSLLYNEQFF. DNA for the CDR3: TGCAGTGCTGGGACGACTAGCCTCCTCTACAATGAGCAGTTCTTC.

This sequence joins TRBV4-2 and TRBJ2-1; possibly TRBD1 or TRBD2 for D (5 bases each). The V end was cut by 2 bases, the J end by 10 bases, with 18 bases between. The CDR3 loop spans 15 amino acids. Germline V gene data show CDR1 as LGHNA and CDR2 as YNFKEQ. This CDR3 reads CASSQHLSGWGEQFF. CDR3 bases: TGTGCCAGCAGCCAACATCTCAGCGGATGGGGCGAGCAGTTCTTC.

This clonotype was recorded a few times. The chain is built from TRBV20-1 and TRBJ1-1, with D uncertain. This CDR3 spans 13 amino acids. The germline CDR1 and CDR2 sequences are DFQATT and SNEGSKA (reference sequence). Between the trimmed V and J ends, which lost 6 bases and 2 bases, there was a span of 13 bases. The CDR3 here is CSAPGTLNTEAFF. CDR3 DNA: TGCAGTGCCCCCGGTACACTAAACACTGAAGCTTTCTTT.

The rearrangement links TRBV7-8 to TRBJ2-7; 12 bases align to TRBD2. The CDR3 is 19 residues long. The V segment lost 3 bases and the J segment 4 bases; nucleotides outside the gene matches: 16. In germline, CDR1 is SGHVS, CDR2 FQNEAQ. This chain's CDR3 is CASSLGAGTSGWGLYEQYF. In nucleotides, the CDR3 is TGTGCCAGCAGCTTGGGGGCTGGGACTAGCGGGTGGGGGTTATACGAGCAGTACTTC.

This clonotype occurred many times. V usage is TRBV4-1 and J usage is TRBJ2-5; the D gene is possibly TRBD2 (6 bases). The ends were cut back, 1 base at V and 9 bases at J, with 6 bases in the middle. The CDR3 spans 11 residues. The germline CDR1 and CDR2 sequences are MGHRA and YSYEKL. As DNA, the CDR3 is TGCGCCAGCAGCCAAGGGGGGGCCCAGTACTTC. Protein sequence: CASSQGGAQYF.

The chain combines TRBV10-3 with TRBJ2-2; 9 bases map to TRBD2. CDR3 length: 14 amino acids. Trimming removed 7 bases from V and 6 bases from J; junction bases left unmatched: 6. Germline values: CDR1 ENHRY, CDR2 SYGVKD. CDR3 region: CAINSGTSPGELFF. Written as DNA, the CDR3 is TGTGCCATCAATTCCGGGACTAGCCCCGGGGAGCTGTTTTTT.

The chain employs TRBV5-5 and TRBJ1-5; D is uncertain. Germline CDR1 SGHKS, CDR2 YYEKEE (reference sequence). Trimming cost V 2 bases and J 5 bases, with 14 bases left between them. The CDR3 covers 15 residues. CDR3 in DNA: TGTGCCAGCAGCTTTCTTGGAGGTAGGGATCAGCCCCAGCATTTT. Translation: CASSFLGGRDQPQHF.

V usage is TRBV11-3 and J usage is TRBJ2-1, with 9 bases matching TRBD2. After removal of 0 bases from V and 2 bases from J, the junction contained 5 bases not matched to a gene. The CDR3 runs 17 residues. CDR1 and CDR2 (germline): SGHNT, YENEEA. The CDR3 region has the DNA TGTGCCAGCAGCTTAGATTGGCGGGAGGGGGCCTACAATGAGCAGTTCTTC. Translation: CASSLDWREGAYNEQFF.

V gene TRBV27 combines with J gene TRBJ2-1; 7 bases align to TRBD1. Germline values: CDR1 MNHEY, CDR2 SMNVEV (reference sequence). This CDR3 spans 14 amino acids. V was clipped by 6 bases and J by 4 bases; unmatched bases: 6. CDR3 region: CASRRPGQYNEQFF. The CDR3 region has the DNA TGTGCCAGCAGAAGACCGGGACAGTACAATGAGCAGTTCTTC.

This clonotype turned up a few times. The rearrangement joins TRBV29-1 to TRBJ1-2, with D possibly matching TRBD1 (5 bases). CDR1 SQVTM and CDR2 ANQGSEA come from the germline V gene. Trimming shortened V by 3 bases and J by 0 bases, and 14 bases separated the two germline ends. This CDR3 has 15 residues. CDR3 region: CSVDDSLIANYGYTF. The CDR3 nucleotides read TGCAGCGTTGATGACAGCCTAATTGCTAACTATGGCTACACCTTC.

This clonotype has more than one count but fewer than ten. The chain has TRBV5-1 and TRBJ1-1; D remains unclear. The CDR3 covers 15 residues. The germline gives CDR1 SGHRS, CDR2 YFSETQ. V gave up 0 bases and J gave up 5 bases, with 14 bases separating them. This chain's CDR3 is CASSLVRAGRTEAFF. The DNA of the CDR3 is TGCGCCAGCAGCTTGGTGAGGGCGGGAAGGACTGAAGCTTTCTTT.

The chain is built from TRBV3-1 and TRBJ2-5; 9 bases align to TRBD2. The CDR3 length is 17 residues. Trimming took 7 bases from V and 4 from J; bases not matched to a gene: 16. In germline, CDR1 is LGHDT, CDR2 YNNKEL (reference sequence). The CDR3 reads CASTKEIAGEGRETQYF. CDR3 DNA sequence: TGTGCCAGCACCAAAGAAATAGCGGGAGAGGGGAGAGAGACCCAGTACTTC.

This clonotype was picked up many times. This chain connects TRBV12-3 or TRBV12-4 to TRBJ1-1; weak D call: TRBD1 (5 bases). This CDR3 contains 14 residues. The V and J ends lost 5 bases and 0 bases respectively, with 10 bases between them. CDR3 protein: CASSTTAMNTEAFF. As DNA, the CDR3 is TGTGCCAGCAGTACGACAGCAATGAACACTGAAGCTTTCTTT.

Only a few counts were recorded for this clonotype. The chain uses TRBV12-3 or TRBV12-4 and TRBJ1-6; 7 bases are a match to TRBD1. V shed 6 bases, J shed 5 bases, and the junction held 7 bases outside the gene matches. The CDR3 contains 15 residues. CDR3 sequence: CASRREGGNNSPLHF. As DNA, the CDR3 is TGTGCCAGCAGGAGGGAAGGGGGCAATAATTCACCCCTCCACTTT.

This clonotype was counted between two and nine times. The CDR3 nucleotides read TGTGCCAGCAGTTATGTTTTTGCTAGCGGGAGAGGTGAGCAGTACTTC. This sequence encodes CASSYVFASGRGEQYF. The V gene is TRBV6-2 or TRBV6-3, the J gene TRBJ2-7; TRBD2 matches at 10 bases. This CDR3 is built from 16 residues. With V trimmed by 3 bases and J by 7 bases, 12 bases remained unmatched. Germline assignment: CDR1 MNHEY and CDR2 SVGEGT.

The chain has TRBV9 and TRBJ2-1; D unclear. Trimming pared 4 bases from V and 6 bases from J, leaving 14 bases between. The CDR3 is made up of 14 amino acids. Germline V lookup: CDR1 SGDLS, CDR2 YYNGEE. The CDR3 DNA follows: TGTGCCAGCAGCCTCTCCGGTGGGTCCAATGAGCAGTTCTTC. Amino acids: CASSLSGGSNEQFF.

This clonotype has just a few counts. The genes are TRBV3-1 and TRBJ2-1, with TRBD2 matching 8 bases. The trim removed 4 bases at V and 2 bases at J, leaving 7 bases unmatched. Germline CDR1 LGHDT, CDR2 YNNKEL (reference sequence). The CDR3 covers 16 residues. CDR3 in amino acids: CASSRTRAGAYNEQFF. CDR3 sequence (DNA): TGTGCCAGCAGCCGTACCAGAGCGGGGGCCTACAATGAGCAGTTCTTC.

The table lists this clonotype with a few counts. This chain's CDR3 is CASSPEAGLAGDNEQYF. CDR3 nucleotides: TGTGCCAGCAGTCCCGAAGCGGGGCTAGCGGGAGATAACGAGCAGTACTTC. The chain combines TRBV2 with TRBJ2-7; 10 bases fit TRBD2. Losses at the gene ends were 5 bases for V and 5 bases for J; bases not matched to a gene: 15. From germline, CDR1 is SNHLY and CDR2 FYNNEI. There are 17 residues in the CDR3.

This clonotype was observed a handful of times. The chain uses TRBV5-1 and TRBJ2-1; D uncertain. The CDR3 spans 13 residues. V was shortened by 5 bases and J by 6 bases, with 12 bases between the two germline ends. The germline CDR1 and CDR2 sequences are SGHRS and YFSETQ. The CDR3 sequence: CASSKAGSNEQFF. The CDR3 bases are TGCGCCAGCAGTAAGGCAGGATCCAATGAGCAGTTCTTC.

The rearrangement links TRBV15 to TRBJ1-1; the match to TRBD1 covers 8 bases. CDR1 is LNHNV, CDR2 YYDKDF, per germline (reference sequence). The CDR3 runs to 15 residues. V was pared by 1 base and J by 6 bases, with 7 bases of the junction left unmatched. The CDR3 region has the DNA TGTGCCACCAGCAGAGTGGTCCAGGGGGCGGCTGAAGCTTTCTTT. This encodes CATSRVVQGAAEAFF.

This clonotype was counted only a few times. The chain links TRBV9 to TRBJ2-1, with TRBD1 matching over 12 bases. The CDR3 is 15 residues long. The V gene's germline CDR1 is SGDLS and CDR2 YYNGEE. With 0 bases clipped from V and 9 bases from J, the junction kept 4 bases outside the gene matches. The CDR3 DNA reads TGTGCCAGCAGCGTAGGCGGGACAGGGGGCGTTGAGCAGTTCTTC. Translated: CASSVGGTGGVEQFF.